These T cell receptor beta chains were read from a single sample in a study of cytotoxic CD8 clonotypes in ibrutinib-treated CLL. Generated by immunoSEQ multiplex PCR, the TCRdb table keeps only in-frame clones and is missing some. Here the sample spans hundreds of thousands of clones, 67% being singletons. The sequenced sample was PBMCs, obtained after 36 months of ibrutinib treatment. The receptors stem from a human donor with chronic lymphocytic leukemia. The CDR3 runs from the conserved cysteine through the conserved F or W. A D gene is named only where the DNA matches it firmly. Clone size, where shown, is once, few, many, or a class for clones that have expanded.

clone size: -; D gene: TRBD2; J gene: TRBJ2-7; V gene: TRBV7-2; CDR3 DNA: TGTGCCAGCAGCAGACAACCGGGGGGCGAGCAGTACTTC; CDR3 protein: CASSRQPGGEQYF
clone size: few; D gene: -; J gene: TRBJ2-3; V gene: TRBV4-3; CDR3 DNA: TGCGCCAGCAGCCAAGGCGACAGGAACCCCACGCAGTATTTT; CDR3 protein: CASSQGDRNPTQYF
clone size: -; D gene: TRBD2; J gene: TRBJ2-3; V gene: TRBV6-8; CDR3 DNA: TGTGCCAGCAGCCCCGCTAGCGGGAGAAGCACAGATACGCAGTATTTT; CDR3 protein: CASSPASGRSTDTQYF
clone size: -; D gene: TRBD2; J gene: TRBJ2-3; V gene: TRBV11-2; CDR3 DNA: TGTGCCAGCAGCTCCGAAGGGACTAGCGGGATCACAGATACGCAGTATTTT; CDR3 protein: CASSSEGTSGITDTQYF
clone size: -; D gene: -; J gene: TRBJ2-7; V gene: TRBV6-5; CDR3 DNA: TGTGCCAGCAGTTACCTCGCGGGGGCGTACGAGCAGTACTTC; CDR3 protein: CASSYLAGAYEQYF
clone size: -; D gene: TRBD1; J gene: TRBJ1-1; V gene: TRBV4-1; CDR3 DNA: TGCGCCAGCAGCCAGGGACAGGGGGCGGCTGAAGCTTTCTTT; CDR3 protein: CASSQGQGAAEAFF
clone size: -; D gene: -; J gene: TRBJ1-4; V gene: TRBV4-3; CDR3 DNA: TGCGCCAGCAGCCAAGATCGGGGGACGGGAAATGAAAAACTGTTTTTT; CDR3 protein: CASSQDRGTGNEKLFF
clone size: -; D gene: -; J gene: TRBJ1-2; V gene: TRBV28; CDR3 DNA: TGTGCCAGCAGTAACCGCAGGGGTCTGAACTATGGCTACACCTTC; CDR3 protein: CASSNRRGLNYGYTF
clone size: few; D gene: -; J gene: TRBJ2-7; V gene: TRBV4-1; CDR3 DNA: TGCGCCAGCAGCCAAGTTGAGGGGGGGCTGTACGAGCAGTACTTC; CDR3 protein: CASSQVEGGLYEQYF
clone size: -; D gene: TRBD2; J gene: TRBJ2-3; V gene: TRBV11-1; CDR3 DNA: TGTGCCAGCAGCCGTAGGACTAGCGGGAGCACAGATACGCAGTATTTT; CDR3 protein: CASSRRTSGSTDTQYF
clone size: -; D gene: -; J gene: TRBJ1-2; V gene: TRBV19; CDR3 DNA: TGTGCCAGTAGTACAGTAGTTGGGTCAGAATATGGCTACACCTTC; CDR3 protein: CASSTVVGSEYGYTF
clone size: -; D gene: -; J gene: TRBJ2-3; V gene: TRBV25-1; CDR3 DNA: TGTGCCAGCAGTGAGGGTGGGCAGGGGCCCCACCATACGCAGTATTTT; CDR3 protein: CASSEGGQGPHHTQYF
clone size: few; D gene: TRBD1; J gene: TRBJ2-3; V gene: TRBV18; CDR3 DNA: TGTGCCAGCTCACCTGACAGGACAGGTACGCAGTATTTT; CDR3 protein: CASSPDRTGTQYF
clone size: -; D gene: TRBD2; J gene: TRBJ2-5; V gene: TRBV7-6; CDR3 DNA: TGTGCCAGCAGCTTAGGAACTAGCGGGGGGGCCAGGGAGACCCAGTACTTC; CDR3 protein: CASSLGTSGGARETQYF
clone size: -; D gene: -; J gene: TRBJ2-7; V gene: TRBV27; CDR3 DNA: TGTGCCAGCAGTCCGCGACGGCTCTCCTACGAGCAGTACTTC; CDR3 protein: CASSPRRLSYEQYF
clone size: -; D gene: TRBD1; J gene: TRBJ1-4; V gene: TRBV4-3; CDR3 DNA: TGCGCCAGCAGCCAAGGCAGGACAGGAAATGAAAAACTGTTTTTT; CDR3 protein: CASSQGRTGNEKLFF
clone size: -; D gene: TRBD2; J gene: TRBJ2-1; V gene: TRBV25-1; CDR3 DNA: TGTGCCATCGCGGGGGGTGGTGGGAATGAGCAGTTCTTC; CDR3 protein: CAIAGGGGNEQFF
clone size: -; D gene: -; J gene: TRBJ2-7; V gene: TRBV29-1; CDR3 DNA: TGCAGCGTTGATGCAGGGTCGGATTACGAGCAGTACTTC; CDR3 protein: CSVDAGSDYEQYF
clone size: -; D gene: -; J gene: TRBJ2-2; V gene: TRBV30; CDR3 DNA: TGTGCCTGGAGTGACTGGAACGGGGAGCTGTTTTTT; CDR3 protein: CAWSDWNGELFF
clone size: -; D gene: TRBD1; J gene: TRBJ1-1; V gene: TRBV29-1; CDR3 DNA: TGCAGCGTTGGGGGACAGGGGGCCGCTGAAGCTTTCTTT; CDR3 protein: CSVGGQGAAEAFF
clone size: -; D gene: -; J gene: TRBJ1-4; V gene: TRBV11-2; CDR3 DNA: TGTGCCAGCAGCTTTCGGTGGGAAAAACTGTTTTTT; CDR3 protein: CASSFRWEKLFF
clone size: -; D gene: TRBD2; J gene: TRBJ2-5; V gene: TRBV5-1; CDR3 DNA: TGCGCCAGCAGCTTGGCCGTGGGAGGGGAGCGGGAGACCCAGTACTTC; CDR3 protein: CASSLAVGGERETQYF
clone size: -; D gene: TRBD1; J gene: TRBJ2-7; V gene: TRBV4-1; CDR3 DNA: TGCGCCAGCAGCCAAGTACGGGACAGGGGAAACTACGAGCAGTACTTC; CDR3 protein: CASSQVRDRGNYEQYF
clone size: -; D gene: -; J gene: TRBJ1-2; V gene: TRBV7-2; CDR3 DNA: TGTGCCAGCAGCCCGTCTATAGGGTTCTATGGCTACACCTTC; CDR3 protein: CASSPSIGFYGYTF
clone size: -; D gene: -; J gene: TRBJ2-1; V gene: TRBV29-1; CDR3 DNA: TGCAGCGTAGAGGTTGCGGGGACAGAAGAGCAGTTCTTC; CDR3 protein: CSVEVAGTEEQFF
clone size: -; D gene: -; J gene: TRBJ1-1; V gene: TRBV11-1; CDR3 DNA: TGTGCCAGCAGCGCCGGACATGGCCGGAACACTGAAGCTTTCTTT; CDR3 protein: CASSAGHGRNTEAFF
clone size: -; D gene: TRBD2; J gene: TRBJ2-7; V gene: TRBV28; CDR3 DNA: TGTGCCAGCAGTCTAGCGGGAGTCTACGAGCAGTACTTC; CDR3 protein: CASSLAGVYEQYF
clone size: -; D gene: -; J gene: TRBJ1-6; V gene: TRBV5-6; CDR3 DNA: TGTGCCAGCAGCTTGGCAGGGCTCAATTCACCCCTCCACTTT; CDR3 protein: CASSLAGLNSPLHF
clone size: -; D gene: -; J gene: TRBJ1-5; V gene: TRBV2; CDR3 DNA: TGTGCCAGCAGTGAAGACACGGGGTCGGGGCCCCAGCATTTT; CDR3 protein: CASSEDTGSGPQHF
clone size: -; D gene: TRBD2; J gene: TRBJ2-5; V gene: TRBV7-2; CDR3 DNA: TGTGCCAGCAGCTTAGCGTCTAGCGGGAGGGGAGAGACCCAGTACTTC; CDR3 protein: CASSLASSGRGETQYF
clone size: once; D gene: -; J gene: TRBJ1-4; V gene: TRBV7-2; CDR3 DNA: TGTGCCAGCAGCTCTTTAGCTGAAAAACTGTTTTTT; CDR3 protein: CASSSLAEKLFF
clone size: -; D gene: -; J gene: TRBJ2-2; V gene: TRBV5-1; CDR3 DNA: TGCGCCAGCAGCTCGGGTATAGTCGGGGAGCTGTTTTTT; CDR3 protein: CASSSGIVGELFF
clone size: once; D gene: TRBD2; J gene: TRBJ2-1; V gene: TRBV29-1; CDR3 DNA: TGCAGCGTTGAGGGGACTAGCGGGAGACCCTACAATGAGCAGTTCTTC; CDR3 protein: CSVEGTSGRPYNEQFF
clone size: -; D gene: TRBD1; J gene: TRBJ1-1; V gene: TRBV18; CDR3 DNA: TGTGCCAGCTCACCCCGAGGGACAGCTGAAGCTTTCTTT; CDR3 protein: CASSPRGTAEAFF
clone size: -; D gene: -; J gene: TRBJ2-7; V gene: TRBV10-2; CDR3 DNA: TGCGCCAGCAGTGAACGTCGCCCCGCTGGCGAGCAGTACTTC; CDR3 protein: CASSERRPAGEQYF
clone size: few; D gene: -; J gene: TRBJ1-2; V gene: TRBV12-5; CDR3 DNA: TGTGCTAGTGGTTTGGGCCTTAGTTCGGTGTCTAACTATGGCTACACCTTC; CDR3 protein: CASGLGLSSVSNYGYTF
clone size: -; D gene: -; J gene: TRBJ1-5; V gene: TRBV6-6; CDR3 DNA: TGTGCCAGCAGTTACTCCGCGCCGGGGAGCAATCAGCCCCAGCATTTT; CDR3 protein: CASSYSAPGSNQPQHF
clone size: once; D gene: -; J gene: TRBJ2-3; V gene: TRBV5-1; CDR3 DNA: TGCGCCAGCAGCTTCAGGGGACTCGGGACAGATACGCAGTATTTT; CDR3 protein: CASSFRGLGTDTQYF
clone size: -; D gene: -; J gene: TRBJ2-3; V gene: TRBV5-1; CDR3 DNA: TGCGCCAGCAGCACGGACAGCTCCACAGATACGCAGTATTTT; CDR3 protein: CASSTDSSTDTQYF
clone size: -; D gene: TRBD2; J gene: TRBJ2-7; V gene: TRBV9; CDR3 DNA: TGTGCCAGCAGCGTAGACCTAGCGGATTACGAGCAGTACTTC; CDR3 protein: CASSVDLADYEQYF
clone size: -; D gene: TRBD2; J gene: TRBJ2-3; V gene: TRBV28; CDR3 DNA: TGTGCCATCGGAGCGGGAGGGCCTATCGCAGATACGCAGTATTTT; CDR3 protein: CAIGAGGPIADTQYF
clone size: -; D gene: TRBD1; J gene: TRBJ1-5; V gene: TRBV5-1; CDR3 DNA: TGCGCCAGCAGCCTAACAGGGGATCAGCCCCAGCATTTT; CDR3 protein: CASSLTGDQPQHF
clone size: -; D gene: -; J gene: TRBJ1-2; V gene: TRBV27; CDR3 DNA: TGTGCCAGCAGTTTCGGAGGGGTTGGCTATGGCTACACCTTC; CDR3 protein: CASSFGGVGYGYTF
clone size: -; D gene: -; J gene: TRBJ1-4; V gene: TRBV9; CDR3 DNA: TGTGCCAGCAGCACCCCCCGGCAGGGGAACTCTAATGAAAAACTGTTTTTT; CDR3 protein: CASSTPRQGNSNEKLFF
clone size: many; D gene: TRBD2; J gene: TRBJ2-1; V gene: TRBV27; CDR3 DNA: TGTGCCAGCGGGCCTAGCGGGGGGAATGAGCAGTTCTTC; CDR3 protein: CASGPSGGNEQFF
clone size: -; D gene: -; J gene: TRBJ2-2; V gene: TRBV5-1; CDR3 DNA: TGCGCCAGCAGCTTGGAACCCCGCAGGCCGCTTGACACCGGGGAGCTGTTTTTT; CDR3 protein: CASSLEPRRPLDTGELFF
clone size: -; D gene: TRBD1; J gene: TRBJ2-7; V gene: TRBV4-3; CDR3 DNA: TGCGCCAGCAGCCCCCGACAGGGTACCTACGAGCAGTACTTC; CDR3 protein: CASSPRQGTYEQYF
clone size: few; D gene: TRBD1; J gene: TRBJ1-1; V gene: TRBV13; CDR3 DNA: TGTGCCAGCAGCCCCTCCGGGACAGGTACGAACACTGAAGCTTTCTTT; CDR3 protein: CASSPSGTGTNTEAFF
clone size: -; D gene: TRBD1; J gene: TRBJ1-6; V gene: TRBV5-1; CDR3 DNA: TGCGCCAGCAGCTCAACAGGGGATGGAAATTCACCCCTCCACTTT; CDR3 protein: CASSSTGDGNSPLHF
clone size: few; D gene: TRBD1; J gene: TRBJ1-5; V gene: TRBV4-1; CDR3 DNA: TGCGCCAGCAGCCAAGGAGTGGCGATGACAGGGGGCGGGAAGCCCCAGCATTTT; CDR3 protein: CASSQGVAMTGGGKPQHF
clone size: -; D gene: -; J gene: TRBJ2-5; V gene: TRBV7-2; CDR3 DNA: TGTGCCAGCAGACTCTCCAAGGGGCAAGAGACCCAGTACTTC; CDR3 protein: CASRLSKGQETQYF
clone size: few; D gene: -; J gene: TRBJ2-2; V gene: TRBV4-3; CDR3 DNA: TGCGCCAGCAGCCAAGATTCGCTGTTCACCGGGGAGCTGTTTTTT; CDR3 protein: CASSQDSLFTGELFF
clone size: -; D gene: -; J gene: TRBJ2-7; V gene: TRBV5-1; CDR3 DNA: TGCGCCAGCAGCTTGGGGTTGTCGTACTTC; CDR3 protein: CASSLGLSYF
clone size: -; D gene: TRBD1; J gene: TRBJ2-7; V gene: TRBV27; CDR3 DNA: TGTGCCAGCAGTTTATTTGCGGGAAACACAGGGGGCGCCCCCTACGAGCAGTACTTC; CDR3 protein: CASSLFAGNTGGAPYEQYF
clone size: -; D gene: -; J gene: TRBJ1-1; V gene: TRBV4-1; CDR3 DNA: TGCGCCAGCACGCGAGTGGGGAACACTGAAGCTTTCTTT; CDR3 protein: CASTRVGNTEAFF
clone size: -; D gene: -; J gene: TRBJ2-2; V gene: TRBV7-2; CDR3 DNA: TGTGCCAGCAGCGCCAGAAACGGGGAGCTGTTTTTT; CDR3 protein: CASSARNGELFF
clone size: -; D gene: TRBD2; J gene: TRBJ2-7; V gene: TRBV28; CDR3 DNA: TGTGCCAGCAGTTCGTCCGGGAGGAGGACCTACGAGCAGTACTTC; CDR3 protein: CASSSSGRRTYEQYF
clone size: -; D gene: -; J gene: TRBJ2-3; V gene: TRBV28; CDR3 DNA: TGTGCCAGCAGGCCCTCTATGGGGACAGATACGCAGTATTTT; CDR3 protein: CASRPSMGTDTQYF